This T cell receptor (beta chain) was documented in a study of blood T cell repertoires in COVID-19. In the study overall: The origin of the acute and convalescent COVID-19 samples was the United States, Italy and Spain. Sources were T cells, B-cell-depleted T cells, or PBMCs; the material itself was cDNA or gDNA.

Authors' processing steps: Amplification of reference gene primers provided the estimated nucleated cell counts. Assay: immunoSEQ multiplex PCR; the TCRdb copy retains only in-frame clones and omits some. That table furnishes V, J and clone size, whereas the DNA furnished D and trimming. The sample carries fewer than 75,000 clones, roughly nine tenths recorded once. The V gene end was trimmed by 5 bases and the J gene end by 4 bases; junction bases not matched to a gene: 5. Per the germline V gene, CDR1 is SEHNR and CDR2 is FQNEAQ (reference sequence). This CDR3 spans 15 amino acids. The clonotype was recovered from a man in his fifties or sixties with acute or convalescent COVID-19. Sequencing was performed on peripheral blood. V gene TRBV7-9 combines with J gene TRBJ1-6, with 7 bases aligning to TRBD1. The CDR3 sequence is CASSQTGDYNSPLHF. The CDR3 nucleotides read TGTGCCAGCAGCCAAACAGGGGATTATAATTCACCCCTCCACTTT.